This T cell receptor (beta chain) is from a study of blood T cells in healthy people across ages. The authors ran a second PCR of about 6 to 11 cycles using a sample-barcoded 5' primer and a J-beta primer mix. Per sample, CDR3-containing paired-end reads numbered at least 2.5 million. TCRdb independently ran MiXCR on the 5' RACE reads; one entry per CDR3 protein. The table lists 1 million to 1.2 million distinct CDR3 sequences, around two fifths of them singletons. For this clonotype: The antigen remains undetermined.

General observations from the study: Whereas aged donors had fewer naive CD4+ cells, long-lived donors had more of them and higher diversity. No conclusive comparison of naive versus antigen-experienced cells was possible with unsorted PBMCs. Expanded clonotype changes were possibly confounded by unknown donor CMV status.

With V trimmed by 0 bases and J by 3 bases, 8 bases remained unmatched. CDR1 SGDLS and CDR2 YYNGEE come from the germline V gene. The CDR3 loop spans 16 amino acids. Sequences were obtained from blood. The chain employs TRBV9 and TRBJ1-2, with 7 positions matching TRBD1. The receptor was derived from a man between 18 and 29 years old in good health. The CDR3 DNA is TGTGCCAGCAGCGTAGCTCGTAGGGGGCTCGACTATGGCTACACCTTC. Translation: CASSVARRGLDYGYTF.